This entry concerns a single TCR beta chain. Only in-frame clones appear in the TCRdb table, and some are missing; sequencing was by immunoSEQ multiplex PCR. The sample contains about 250,000 clones, around nine tenths of which appear only once. The data originate from a study of blood T cell repertoires in COVID-19. Turning to the study itself: Samples representing acute and convalescent COVID-19 were sourced from the United States, Italy and Spain.

This clonotype was sampled from a woman in her sixties or seventies who had recovered from COVID-19. Sequences were obtained from peripheral blood.

DNA for the CDR3: TGTGCCACCAGCGGTGACAGGGCGGGATTGGACACTGAAGCTTTCTTT. Amino acid sequence: CATSGDRAGLDTEAFF. V usage is TRBV15 and J usage is TRBJ1-1, with 7 bases fitting TRBD1. The V and J ends lost 5 bases and 3 bases, in that order; junction bases with no gene match: 12. The germline gives CDR1 LNHNV, CDR2 YYDKDF (reference sequence). CDR3 length equals 16 residues.